These T cell receptor beta chains were read from a single sample in a study of OX40 agonist ivuxolimab in advanced cancers. Here immunoSEQ multiplex PCR was the method, and the copy in TCRdb shows in-frame clones only, minus some. The repertoire holds about 41,000 clones, with approximately 87% as singletons. Sequencing used CD4+ or CD8+ T cells sorted from blood, obtained in a trial of the OX40 agonist ivuxolimab. These receptors were collected from an adult with an advanced solid tumor such as melanoma, head and neck, liver or kidney cancer. The CDR3 runs from the conserved cysteine through the conserved F or W. D genes are given only for firm matches.

j_call: TRBJ1-1; d_call: NA; v_call: TRBV10-2; cdr3_aa: CASQEGVGTEAFF
j_call: TRBJ2-5; d_call: TRBD2; v_call: TRBV7-9; cdr3_aa: CASSLGLAGEETQYF
j_call: TRBJ2-7; d_call: TRBD2; v_call: TRBV9; cdr3_aa: CASSQTSGRGEQYF
j_call: TRBJ2-3; d_call: TRBD2; v_call: TRBV5-1; cdr3_aa: CASSSLLAGGSTDTQYF
j_call: TRBJ2-4; d_call: NA; v_call: TRBV5-1; cdr3_aa: CASSLTGLGGNIQYF
j_call: TRBJ1-2; d_call: TRBD1; v_call: TRBV15; cdr3_aa: CATSRDRGRIAYGYTF
j_call: TRBJ2-1; d_call: NA; v_call: TRBV5-6; cdr3_aa: CASSYQRGPKFF
j_call: TRBJ2-5; d_call: NA; v_call: TRBV7-9; cdr3_aa: CASSTGILQETQYF
j_call: TRBJ2-3; d_call: NA; v_call: TRBV7-6; cdr3_aa: CASTLTWGNTDTQYF
j_call: TRBJ2-3; d_call: NA; v_call: TRBV30; cdr3_aa: CACYSRGSADTQYF
j_call: TRBJ2-7; d_call: TRBD2; v_call: TRBV6-1; cdr3_aa: CASSRTSGGSYEQYF
j_call: TRBJ1-5; d_call: NA; v_call: TRBV18; cdr3_aa: CASSPLPQSSNQPQHF
j_call: TRBJ2-1; d_call: TRBD2; v_call: TRBV10-3; cdr3_aa: CATREGLNNEQFF
j_call: TRBJ2-7; d_call: TRBD1; v_call: TRBV6-5; cdr3_aa: CASSWTDRGASYEQYF
j_call: TRBJ1-3; d_call: NA; v_call: TRBV7-8; cdr3_aa: CASSLASGFSGNTIYF
j_call: TRBJ2-2; d_call: NA; v_call: TRBV5-5; cdr3_aa: CASSLVAPGAYTGELFF
j_call: TRBJ1-5; d_call: NA; v_call: TRBV19; cdr3_aa: CASSVRDGVSNQPQHF
j_call: TRBJ1-4; d_call: TRBD1; v_call: TRBV6-1; cdr3_aa: CASSEEGRGEKLFF
j_call: TRBJ2-7; d_call: TRBD1; v_call: TRBV7-9; cdr3_aa: CASSEEAGTGYSYEQYF
j_call: TRBJ2-1; d_call: NA; v_call: TRBV5-1; cdr3_aa: CASSPRDPEYNEQFF
j_call: TRBJ2-7; d_call: NA; v_call: TRBV10-2; cdr3_aa: CASSESPGGPYEQYF
j_call: TRBJ2-2; d_call: NA; v_call: TRBV19; cdr3_aa: CASSIGGDYTGELFF
j_call: TRBJ1-3; d_call: NA; v_call: TRBV9; cdr3_aa: CASSVLDGSSGNTIYF
j_call: TRBJ2-7; d_call: TRBD1; v_call: TRBV29-1; cdr3_aa: CSVGQGSSSYEQYF